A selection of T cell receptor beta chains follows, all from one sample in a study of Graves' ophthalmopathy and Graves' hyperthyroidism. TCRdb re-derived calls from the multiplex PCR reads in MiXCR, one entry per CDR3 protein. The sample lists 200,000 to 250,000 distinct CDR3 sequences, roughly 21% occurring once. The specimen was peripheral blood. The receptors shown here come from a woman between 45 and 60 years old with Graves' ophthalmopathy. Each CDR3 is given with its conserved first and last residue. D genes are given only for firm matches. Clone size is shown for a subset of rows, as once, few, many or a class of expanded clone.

CDR3nt: TGTGCCAGCAGTTTCCCTTACCCTGCGGGGACCGGGGAGCTGTTTTTT; CDR3aa: CASSFPYPAGTGELFF; abundance: NA; j_gene: TRBJ2-2; d_gene: NA; v_gene: TRBV28
CDR3nt: TGCAGTGCCCCTCGGACGGACTATGGCTACACCTTC; CDR3aa: CSAPRTDYGYTF; abundance: NA; j_gene: TRBJ1-2; d_gene: NA; v_gene: TRBV20-1
CDR3nt: TGTGCCAGCAGTCTCCGCAGGGGTTCGGATCAGCCCCAGCATTTT; CDR3aa: CASSLRRGSDQPQHF; abundance: NA; j_gene: TRBJ1-5; d_gene: NA; v_gene: TRBV12-3/TRBV12-4
CDR3nt: TGCGCCAGCAGCTTGGTAGCGGGAGGGCACACCGGGGAGCTGTTTTTT; CDR3aa: CASSLVAGGHTGELFF; abundance: many; j_gene: TRBJ2-2; d_gene: TRBD2; v_gene: TRBV5-1
CDR3nt: TGTGCCAGCAGTTTGCGCGGTAGCGGGAGCTACGAGCAGTACTTC; CDR3aa: CASSLRGSGSYEQYF; abundance: NA; j_gene: TRBJ2-7; d_gene: TRBD2; v_gene: TRBV27
CDR3nt: TGCAGTGCTAGACGTCCTACGGACACAACCGGGGAGCTGTTTTTT; CDR3aa: CSARRPTDTTGELFF; abundance: many; j_gene: TRBJ2-2; d_gene: NA; v_gene: TRBV20-1
CDR3nt: TGTGCCAGCAGTGAGCAAACCATTGAATACGAGCAGTACTTC; CDR3aa: CASSEQTIEYEQYF; abundance: many; j_gene: TRBJ2-7; d_gene: NA; v_gene: TRBV6-1
CDR3nt: TGTGCCAGCACCGGGACTGGGATGAACACTGAAGCTTTCTTT; CDR3aa: CASTGTGMNTEAFF; abundance: few; j_gene: TRBJ1-1; d_gene: NA; v_gene: TRBV12-3/TRBV12-4
CDR3nt: TGTGCCAGCACCATTGGGTCTGTATACGAGCAGTACTTC; CDR3aa: CASTIGSVYEQYF; abundance: many; j_gene: TRBJ2-7; d_gene: NA; v_gene: TRBV12-3/TRBV12-4
CDR3nt: TGCGCCAGCAGCTTGGAGGGACTAGCCCGAGAGACCCAGTACTTC; CDR3aa: CASSLEGLARETQYF; abundance: few; j_gene: TRBJ2-5; d_gene: TRBD2; v_gene: TRBV5-1
CDR3nt: TGTGCCAGCAGCGAAACTAGCGGTCTCAGAGAGCAGTACTTC; CDR3aa: CASSETSGLREQYF; abundance: many; j_gene: TRBJ2-7; d_gene: TRBD2; v_gene: TRBV6-1
CDR3nt: TGTGCCAGCAGCCCCACGGTGGGACGGAGGACCTACGAGCAGTACTTC; CDR3aa: CASSPTVGRRTYEQYF; abundance: NA; j_gene: TRBJ2-7; d_gene: NA; v_gene: TRBV11-1
CDR3nt: TGCAGTGCATCAACAGGGGAGGACTATGGCTACACCTTC; CDR3aa: CSASTGEDYGYTF; abundance: NA; j_gene: TRBJ1-2; d_gene: TRBD1; v_gene: TRBV20-1
CDR3nt: TGCAGTGCCCCAAGCCCGGGAAACACCATATATTTT; CDR3aa: CSAPSPGNTIYF; abundance: many; j_gene: TRBJ1-3; d_gene: NA; v_gene: TRBV20-1
CDR3nt: TGTGCCAGCAGCATGAGCGGGAGTTCCTACAATGAGCAGTTCTTC; CDR3aa: CASSMSGSSYNEQFF; abundance: many; j_gene: TRBJ2-1; d_gene: TRBD2; v_gene: TRBV12-3/TRBV12-4
CDR3nt: TGTGCCAGCAGTCGGACAGGGACCTCTGAAGCTTTCTTT; CDR3aa: CASSRTGTSEAFF; abundance: many; j_gene: TRBJ1-1; d_gene: TRBD1; v_gene: TRBV28
CDR3nt: TGTGCCAGCAGCATGGGACAGGGTAACCAAGAGACCCAGTACTTC; CDR3aa: CASSMGQGNQETQYF; abundance: few; j_gene: TRBJ2-5; d_gene: TRBD1; v_gene: TRBV27
CDR3nt: TGTGCCAGCAGCCAAGTACAGGGTTATGGCTACACCTTC; CDR3aa: CASSQVQGYGYTF; abundance: few; j_gene: TRBJ1-2; d_gene: NA; v_gene: TRBV3-1
CDR3nt: TGCGCCTCACAAAGAGGGGTAAAGACTGAAGCTTTCTTT; CDR3aa: CASQRGVKTEAFF; abundance: many; j_gene: TRBJ1-1; d_gene: NA; v_gene: TRBV10-1
CDR3nt: TGTGCCAGCAGCTTCTCCTGGGGGACCTCCGAGCAGTACTTC; CDR3aa: CASSFSWGTSEQYF; abundance: NA; j_gene: TRBJ2-7; d_gene: NA; v_gene: TRBV7-9
CDR3nt: TGTGCCAGCAGCTTAGGGACTAGCGGGGAGGCGGAGACCCAGTACTTC; CDR3aa: CASSLGTSGEAETQYF; abundance: NA; j_gene: TRBJ2-5; d_gene: TRBD2; v_gene: TRBV7-8
CDR3nt: TGTGCCAGCAGACCCTTCGAATCCTATAATTCACCCCTCCACTTT; CDR3aa: CASRPFESYNSPLHF; abundance: NA; j_gene: TRBJ1-6; d_gene: NA; v_gene: TRBV28